This is a list of T cell receptor beta chains from one sample in a study of T-cell memory formation after mild COVID-19. In TCRdb, the 5' RACE reads were re-called with MiXCR into one record per CDR3 protein. The sample consists of approximately 450,000 distinct CDR3 sequences, over 15% of them appearing once. Sequenced: PBMCs or a T cell subset sorted from them (not recorded which). Source of these receptors: an adult woman who had mild COVID-19 (a few samples of this study predate the infection). Cell type and time point are not known. CDR3s include the opening cysteine and the closing phenylalanine or tryptophan. The D gene is left open where the match is weak. Only some rows state a clone size, as once, few, many or a class for expanded clones.

TRBV30	NA	TRBJ2-3	NA	TGTGCCTGGAGTGGAGCGGGTGTCACAGATACGCAGTATTTT	CAWSGAGVTDTQYF
TRBV3-1	NA	TRBJ2-1	TRBD2	TGTGCCAGCAGCCAAGATCAGGAAGCGGGAGCACGTAAGAATGAGCAGTTCTTC	CASSQDQEAGARKNEQFF
TRBV3-1	many	TRBJ2-5	TRBD1	TGTGCCAGCAGCCCCAGGGGGTCTTACGGGGAGACCCAGTACTTC	CASSPRGSYGETQYF
TRBV29-1	few	TRBJ1-1	TRBD1	TGCAGCGCCTCCGGACAGGGTAACACTGAAGCTTTCTTT	CSASGQGNTEAFF
TRBV5-1	few	TRBJ1-3	NA	TGCGCCAGCAGCTTGGAGGCGGGGAACTCTGGAAACACCATATATTTT	CASSLEAGNSGNTIYF
TRBV20-1	NA	TRBJ2-7	NA	TGCAGTGCTACCGTCTCCGCCCGAGGGGCCTTTAGCTCCTACGAGCAGTACTTC	CSATVSARGAFSSYEQYF
TRBV5-1	NA	TRBJ2-5	TRBD2	TGCGCCAGCAGCCCTAGCGGAGCGTACCAAGAGACCCAGTACTTC	CASSPSGAYQETQYF
TRBV29-1	few	TRBJ2-3	TRBD1	TGCAGCCTCGGAGAGGGGGCTAGCACAGATACGCAGTATTTT	CSLGEGASTDTQYF
TRBV12-3/TRBV12-4	few	TRBJ2-1	TRBD2	TGTGCCAGCAGTCTAAGCGGGAGCCCCGGTGAGCAGTTCTTC	CASSLSGSPGEQFF
TRBV19	few	TRBJ2-3	NA	TGTGCCAGTAGTATAAGGGGCGTGATTACGCAGTATTTT	CASSIRGVITQYF
TRBV7-2	many	TRBJ2-2	NA	TGTGCCAGCAGCTTATATTTGACAGACCCGGATGAGGAGCTGTTTTTT	CASSLYLTDPDEELFF
TRBV12-3/TRBV12-4	NA	TRBJ1-1	NA	TGTGCCAGCAGTTACCCGGACAAGAGGTCCACTGAAGCTTTCTTT	CASSYPDKRSTEAFF
TRBV27	few	TRBJ2-1	TRBD2	TGTGCCAGCAGTTTCCTTCTTAGCGGGAGGAGGAATGAGCAGTTCTTC	CASSFLLSGRRNEQFF
TRBV7-6	NA	TRBJ2-5	TRBD2	TGTGCCAGCAGCCTCAGGACTAGCGGAGGGGTGGAGACCCAGTACTTC	CASSLRTSGGVETQYF
TRBV11-2	many	TRBJ2-3	NA	TGTGCCAGCAGCTTAGAGTCTGGACGGGGGAAAAAAGATACGCAGTATTTT	CASSLESGRGKKDTQYF
TRBV3-1	few	TRBJ2-4	TRBD2	TGTGCCAGCAGCCTACGGAGCGGGGTAAAAGGGAACATTCAGTACTTC	CASSLRSGVKGNIQYF
TRBV20-1	few	TRBJ1-5	NA	TGCAGTGCTAGAGCAGGGAATAATCAGCCCCAGCATTTT	CSARAGNNQPQHF
TRBV7-2	NA	TRBJ2-7	NA	TGTGCCAGCAGCAACCGGGACCCGGCTGGCGAGCAGTACTTC	CASSNRDPAGEQYF
TRBV20-1	NA	TRBJ2-7	NA	TGCAGTGCTAGACAGGCATCCTACGAGCAGTACTTC	CSARQASYEQYF
TRBV5-1	many	TRBJ2-5	NA	TGCGCCAGCAGCCCCGGGACGGAAGAGACCCAGTACTTC	CASSPGTEETQYF
TRBV4-1	few	TRBJ2-1	TRBD2	TGCGCCAGCAGCCAAGTTGGACTAGCGAGATTTGAATCCAATGAGCAGTTCTTC	CASSQVGLARFESNEQFF
TRBV2	many	TRBJ2-1	TRBD2	TGTGCCAGCAGTGGTCTAGCGGCCAATGAGCAGTTCTTC	CASSGLAANEQFF
TRBV24-1	NA	TRBJ2-3	NA	TGTGCCACCAGTGCCCGGGGAAGCAGCACAGATACGCAGTATTTT	CATSARGSSTDTQYF
TRBV12-3/TRBV12-4	NA	TRBJ1-2	NA	TGTGCCAGCAGACGGGGGGGAGGGTTTGCCTATGGCTACACCTTC	CASRRGGGFAYGYTF
TRBV24-1	NA	TRBJ2-2	NA	TGTGCCACCAGTGACCCGGACAGAGGCCCCCCGGCCGGGGAGCTGTTTTTT	CATSDPDRGPPAGELFF
TRBV18	NA	TRBJ1-5	NA	TGTGCCAGCTCACCAGGCCAGCAGAATCAGCCCCAGCATTTT	CASSPGQQNQPQHF
TRBV20-1	many	TRBJ2-7	NA	TGCAGTGCCTACAGGGACTACGAGCAGTACTTC	CSAYRDYEQYF
TRBV6-5	NA	TRBJ2-2	NA	TGTGCCAGCAGTTACGGTACCTACGCGAACACCGGGGAGCTGTTTTTT	CASSYGTYANTGELFF
TRBV5-1	NA	TRBJ2-1	NA	TGCGCCAGCAGCTTGGTGGCAGGGGTCCTAAGCGAGCAGTTCTTC	CASSLVAGVLSEQFF
TRBV24-1	NA	TRBJ2-3	TRBD2	TGTGCCACCAGTGACACCGGGACTAGCGGGAGAGCAGATACGCAGTATTTT	CATSDTGTSGRADTQYF
TRBV4-2	many	TRBJ2-1	NA	TGTGCCAGCAGCCAAGATACCGGGACTTTATACAATGAGCAGTTCTTC	CASSQDTGTLYNEQFF
TRBV12-3/TRBV12-4	few	TRBJ2-3	TRBD2	TGTGCCAGCAGTCGAAGCGGGAGGGCCAGGGATACGCAGTATTTT	CASSRSGRARDTQYF
TRBV12-3/TRBV12-4	NA	TRBJ2-7	NA	TGTGCCAGCAGTCTCTTCGACCGACTAGTTCCCCACGAGCAGTACTTC	CASSLFDRLVPHEQYF
TRBV20-1	NA	TRBJ2-1	NA	TGCAGTGCCAGGGACGGACCCTCGGACAATGAGCAGTTCTTC	CSARDGPSDNEQFF
TRBV6-4	many	TRBJ2-3	TRBD2	TGTGCCAGCAGTGACGGGCGGGAGTATGGAGATACGCAGTATTTT	CASSDGREYGDTQYF
TRBV5-5	few	TRBJ2-5	TRBD2	TGTGCCAGCAGCTTGGCGAGCGGGGCTCAAGAGACCCAGTACTTC	CASSLASGAQETQYF
TRBV27	NA	TRBJ2-3	TRBD2	TGTGCCAGCAGTGTAAGGACTAGCTCTGCCACAGATACGCAGTATTTT	CASSVRTSSATDTQYF
TRBV4-2	few	TRBJ1-5	NA	TGTGCCAGCAGCCACCAGGCCCGGTGGGGCAATCAGCCCCAGCATTTT	CASSHQARWGNQPQHF
TRBV4-1	few	TRBJ1-6	NA	TGCGCCAGCGCTGGCCTGGACTCCTATAATTCACCCCTCCACTTT	CASAGLDSYNSPLHF
TRBV5-1	NA	TRBJ2-1	NA	TGCGCCAGCAGCAAGCTTCAGGGCCCCTACAATGAGCAGTTCTTC	CASSKLQGPYNEQFF
TRBV5-1	NA	TRBJ2-4	NA	TGCGCCAGCAGCTCGGGCGAGCGGCCAAACATTCAGTACTTC	CASSSGERPNIQYF
TRBV4-1	NA	TRBJ2-7	TRBD2	TGCGCCAGCAGCCAAGTGGATGGAGTGACTAGCGGGGGATACGAGCAGTACTTC	CASSQVDGVTSGGYEQYF
TRBV2	few	TRBJ1-1	NA	TGTGCCAGCAAACAGGGCCAGAACACTGAAGCTTTCTTT	CASKQGQNTEAFF
TRBV4-3	few	TRBJ2-1	TRBD2	TGCGCCAGCACCACCTGGGCGGGAGGGTCCTACAATGAGCAGTTCTTC	CASTTWAGGSYNEQFF
TRBV6-5	NA	TRBJ1-3	NA	TGTGCCAGCAGTTACTCGCGTTGCTGGGTTCCCTCTGGAAACACCATATATTTT	CASSYSRCWVPSGNTIYF